Listed here are 32 T cell receptor beta chains from one sample, sequenced in a study of blood T cell repertoires in COVID-19. Here immunoSEQ multiplex PCR was the method, and the copy in TCRdb shows in-frame clones only, minus some. The data show about 120,000 clones, with 80% to 90% seen just once and 25% to 35% held by the top ten. The sequenced material came from peripheral blood. The receptors were sampled from a woman aged 70-85 years with acute or convalescent COVID-19.

The rearrangement links TRBV10-2 to TRBJ2-2, with D possibly matching TRBD1 (6 bases). Germline V CDR1 and CDR2: WSHSY, SAAADI. The CDR3 runs 17 residues. Trimming left V 6 bases short and J 4 bases short, with 21 bases between. The DNA for the CDR3 is TGCGCCAGCAGAAACCCTGCCGGGACAAAGTCCACCGGGGAGCTGTTTTTT. Amino acids: CASRNPAGTKSTGELFF.

This sequence joins TRBV6-4 and TRBJ2-2, with D perhaps TRBD1 (5 bases). Trimming stripped 3 bases from V and 1 base from J, with 12 bases between. The CDR3 covers 16 residues. Germline CDR1 and CDR2: MRHNA and SNTAGT. The chain's CDR3 is CASSESTAMNTGELFF. The CDR3 DNA sequence: TGTGCCAGCAGTGAGTCGACAGCGATGAACACCGGGGAGCTGTTTTTT.

The V and J genes are TRBV4-1 and TRBJ1-5; D gene uncertain. Germline V gene sequence: CDR1 MGHRA, CDR2 YSYEKL. The CDR3 extends over 14 amino acids. V shed 4 bases and J shed 1 base, with 8 bases lying between them. CDR3 region: CASSLLPSNQPQHF. In nucleotides, the CDR3 is TGCGCCAGCAGCCTCCTTCCCAGCAATCAGCCCCAGCATTTT.

The chain carries TRBV18 and TRBJ2-1; 8 nucleotides line up with TRBD1. Germline CDR1 reads KGHSH; CDR2 reads LQKENI. V lost 4 bases to trimming and J lost 7 bases; unmatched junction nucleotides: 6. CDR3 length equals 14 residues. The CDR3 DNA is TGTGCCAGCTCACGGTCCGGGACAGGAAATGAGCAGTTCTTC. Translated, it gives CASSRSGTGNEQFF.

The chain links TRBV7-9 to TRBJ1-6; D not certain. Germline CDR1 SEHNR, CDR2 FQNEAQ (reference sequence). V shed 6 bases and J shed 7 bases, with 16 bases lying between them. The CDR3 is 15 amino acids. CDR3 in DNA: TGTGCCAGCAGTTTCAACCGAGTGGTGAATTCACCCCTCCACTTT. Protein sequence: CASSFNRVVNSPLHF.

V is TRBV10-3 and J is TRBJ1-2; no firm D call. The CDR3 is 12 amino acids. Germline CDR1 ENHRY, CDR2 SYGVKD. Trimming removed 3 bases at V and 6 bases at J, with 8 bases between. CDR3 region: CAISDRGNGYTF. The CDR3 region has the DNA TGTGCCATCAGTGACAGAGGGAATGGCTACACCTTC.

The V and J genes are TRBV6-5 and TRBJ1-3; D perhaps matches TRBD1 (5 bases). The CDR3 has 14 residues. V lost 7 bases and J lost 7, with 17 bases in between. Germline CDR1 is MNHEY and CDR2 is SVGAGI. CDR3 amino acids: CASIWQGNRNTIYF. The CDR3 DNA reads as TGTGCCAGCATATGGCAGGGTAACAGGAACACCATATATTTT.

This clone is a singleton in its sample. One junction end does not reproduce the germline sequence, and a read error may be involved. The chain couples TRBV4-1 to TRBJ1-2, with 7 bases lining up with TRBD1. The CDR3 covers 14 residues. Germline V gene sequence: CDR1 MGHRA, CDR2 YSYEKL. In DNA form, the CDR3 reads TGCGCCAGCAGCCAAGAAATATCGGACAGGCAATTTTACTTC. This sequence encodes CASSQEISDRQFYF.

The chain couples TRBV18 to TRBJ2-7, with 8 nucleotides matching TRBD2. Losses at the gene ends were 6 bases for V and 4 bases for J; bases not matched to a gene: 11. The germline gives CDR1 KGHSH, CDR2 LQKENI. This CDR3 has 15 amino acids. This chain's CDR3 is CASSPLGGGRYEQYF. CDR3 DNA sequence: TGTGCCAGCTCCCCTCTCGGGGGGGGTCGATACGAGCAGTACTTC.

DNA of the CDR3: TGTGCCTGGAACCTTGGGGGGGTGTACACTGAAGCTTTCTTT. Protein sequence: CAWNLGGVYTEAFF. This sequence joins TRBV30 and TRBJ1-1, with a tentative D call TRBD1 (5 bases). V was trimmed by 4 bases and J by 3 bases, leaving 15 bases between them. This CDR3 comprises 14 residues. The V gene's germline CDR1 is GTSNPN and CDR2 SVGIG (reference sequence).

The count of this clone is one. Written as DNA, the CDR3 is TGTGCCAGCGAGATGGGGGGTATGGTTGGACAGTACTTC. This encodes CASEMGGMVGQYF. The V call is TRBV28, the J call TRBJ2-7; TRBD2 might be the D (6 bases). The CDR3 totals 13 residues. CDR1 is MDHEN, CDR2 SYDVKM, per germline. V shed 8 bases and J shed 10 bases, with 21 bases lying between them.

A single count supports this clone. One end of the junction does not line up with germline, which may come from a read error. CDR3 sequence: CASSHSGGAYGYTF. The CDR3 nucleotides are TGTGCCAGCAGTCACTCTGGTGGAGCCTATGGCTACACCTTC. The chain uses TRBV6-2 or TRBV6-3 and TRBJ1-2; D gene uncertain. CDR3 length: 14 amino acids. Germline CDR1 and CDR2: MNHEY and SVGEGT.

The chain joins TRBV7-9 to TRBJ2-5, with 7 bases identical to TRBD2. Looked up from germline, CDR1 is SEHNR and CDR2 is FQNEAQ (reference sequence). With 1 base clipped from V and 4 bases from J, the junction kept 12 bases outside the gene matches. The CDR3 is 17 residues long. The CDR3 bases are TGTGCCAGCAGCTTAGATCGGCGGGGAGGGGTTCGAGAGACCCAGTACTTC. Translating gives CASSLDRRGGVRETQYF.

This clone came up once. The gene calls are TRBV28 and TRBJ1-5; 10 positions match TRBD1. The CDR3 consists of 18 residues. V shed 7 bases and J 5 bases; nucleotides not matched to a gene: 17. CDR1 is MDHEN, CDR2 SYDVKM, per germline. CDR3 amino acids: CASTTDRGQLRFHQPQHF. CDR3 in DNA: TGTGCCAGCACCACAGACAGGGGGCAGCTACGGTTTCATCAGCCCCAGCATTTT.

The gene calls are TRBV19 and TRBJ1-6; 7 bases agree with TRBD1. Germline V CDR1 and CDR2: LNHDA, SQIVND (reference sequence). The CDR3 is made up of 16 amino acids. The V segment lost 10 bases and the J segment 6 bases; nucleotides outside the gene matches: 15. This chain's CDR3 is CATTTTGDLFNSPLHF. CDR3 nucleotide sequence: TGTGCCACGACGACCACAGGGGATTTATTTAATTCACCCCTCCACTTT.

As concerns this clone: With a far larger clone one base away, a read error is the likely cause. The identical CDR3 is also encoded by other nucleotide sequences in the sample. The V and J genes are TRBV13 and TRBJ2-2; D is perhaps TRBD2 (7 bases). The germline CDR1 and CDR2 sequences are PRHDT and FYEKMQ (reference sequence). CDR3 length: 15 amino acids. With 4 bases removed from V and 8 bases from J, the gap between germline ends came to 17 bases. Here the CDR3 DNA reads TGTGCCAGCAGCTCCTGGGGGGGGGCCTCGGGGGAGCTGTTTTTT. This codes for CASSSWGGASGELFF. The full variable domain, with the rest looked up from reference TRBV13 and TRBJ2-2, is AAGVIQSPRHLIKEKRETATLKCYPIPRHDTVYWYQQGPGQDPQFLISFYEKMQSDKGSIPDRFSAQQFSDYHSELNMSSLELGDSALYFCASSSWGGASGELFFGEGSRLTVL.

The rearrangement links TRBV7-5 to TRBJ1-1; the DNA was not compared with TRBD1, the D call given in the table. TRBV7-5 is noted as a pseudogene. The CDR3 loop spans 17 amino acids. The chain's CDR3 is CVRSFLIRQGRNTEAFF. Written as DNA, the CDR3 is TGTGTCAGAAGCTTTCTAATTCGACAGGGTAGGAACACTGAAGCTTTCTTT.

The gene calls are TRBV7-2 and TRBJ1-3, with D uncertain. CDR3 size: 15 residues. The germline V gene encodes CDR1 SGHTA and CDR2 FQGNSA. Trimming stripped 5 bases from V and 2 bases from J, with 13 bases between. Here the CDR3 reads CASSPRRVPGNTIYF. As DNA, the CDR3 is TGTGCCAGCAGCCCTCGACGGGTTCCTGGAAACACCATATATTTT.

The chain carries TRBV28 and TRBJ2-7, with D unclear. V was cut by 6 bases and J by 2 bases, with 17 bases left in between. The CDR3 spans 15 residues. Germline V gives CDR1 MDHEN, CDR2 SYDVKM. Here the CDR3 reads CASRPGFLLTYEQYF. In DNA form, the CDR3 reads TGTGCCAGCAGGCCCGGGTTTCTATTAACCTACGAGCAGTACTTC.

This chain joins TRBV30 and TRBJ1-6; 10 positions agree with TRBD1. V was pared by 7 bases and J by 7 bases, with 7 bases of the junction left unmatched. Per the germline V gene, CDR1 is GTSNPN and CDR2 is SVGIG (reference sequence). CDR3 length equals 14 residues. CDR3 amino acids: CASSGQGVNSPLHF. In DNA, the CDR3 is TGTGCCTCCAGCGGACAGGGGGTAAATTCACCCCTCCACTTT.

The chain uses TRBV27 and TRBJ2-7; 12 nucleotides agree with TRBD1. V lost 3 bases and J lost 6; bases outside the gene matches: 9. Germline CDR1 and CDR2: MNHEY and SMNVEV (reference sequence). The CDR3 sequence is 16 residues long. The CDR3 reads CASSFRGGTGGPEQYF. As DNA, the CDR3 is TGTGCCAGCAGTTTTCGGGGGGGGACAGGGGGCCCCGAGCAGTACTTC.

The rearrangement joins TRBV7-8 to TRBJ2-7; 8 nucleotides align to TRBD1. V lost 4 bases, J lost 3 bases, and 11 bases stayed unmatched. The CDR3 extends over 16 amino acids. From germline, CDR1 is SGHVS and CDR2 FQNEAQ. The CDR3 region is CASSSRTGILFYEQYF. Written as DNA, the CDR3 is TGTGCCAGCAGCTCCAGGACAGGGATCCTTTTCTACGAGCAGTACTTC.

This clone was detected only a few times. The chain links TRBV5-1 to TRBJ1-2, with D tentatively TRBD1 (5 bases). Germline-derived CDR1 and CDR2 are SGHRS and YFSETQ. This CDR3 comprises 16 residues. The V gene lost 0 bases and the J gene lost 2 bases, with 14 bases spanning the gap. CDR3 region: CASSLDQDRGNYGYTF. CDR3 nucleotides: TGCGCCAGCAGCTTGGATCAGGATAGGGGAAACTATGGCTACACCTTC.

The chain uses TRBV5-1 and TRBJ1-2, with a weak D call TRBD1 (5 bases). Trimming stripped 2 bases from V and 6 bases from J, with 11 bases between. Germline assignment: CDR1 SGHRS and CDR2 YFSETQ. The CDR3 consists of 13 residues. The CDR3 sequence is CASSLLGLDGYTF. The DNA of the CDR3 is TGCGCCAGCAGCTTATTGGGGCTCGATGGCTACACCTTC.

This chain links TRBV5-5 with TRBJ1-5, with 8 bases fitting TRBD1. Germline loops: CDR1 SGHKS, CDR2 YYEKEE (reference sequence). The V segment lost 4 bases and the J segment 5 bases; nucleotides outside the gene matches: 14. This CDR3 has 17 amino acids. CDR3 region: CASSPTPRGRKDQPQHF. CDR3 sequence (DNA): TGTGCCAGCAGCCCGACCCCCAGGGGGCGAAAGGATCAGCCCCAGCATTTT.

The rearrangement uses TRBV21-1 and TRBJ2-3; the D call in the table, TRBD2, was not verified against the DNA. TRBV21-1 is deemed a pseudogene. CDR3 size: 20 residues. In DNA, the CDR3 is TGTGCCAGCAGCAAAGCGCCCTGGCTAGCGGGGGGGCCGGGAACAGATACGCAGTATTTT. Protein: CASSKAPWLAGGPGTDTQYF.

The genes are TRBV3-1 (or the pseudogene TRBV3-2) and TRBJ2-4; no clear D. Germline V CDR1 and CDR2: LGHDT, YNNKEL (reference sequence). The CDR3 length is 15 residues. Trimming pared 0 bases from V and 0 bases from J, leaving 6 bases between. The chain's CDR3 is CASSQDALAKNIQYF. CDR3 coding DNA: TGTGCCAGCAGCCAAGACGCGTTAGCCAAAAACATTCAGTACTTC.

The genes are TRBV5-1 and TRBJ1-5; D not certain. CDR1 is SGHRS and CDR2 is YFSETQ in the germline V gene. There are 14 residues in the CDR3. V lost 0 bases, J lost 5 bases, and 9 bases lay in between. The CDR3 region has the DNA TGCGCCAGCAGCTTGGATGGAGGAGATCAGCCCCAGCATTTT. It is translated as CASSLDGGDQPQHF.

This clone was counted a few times. V gene TRBV5-1 combines with J gene TRBJ1-5; 9 bases are shared with TRBD1. Germline V lookup: CDR1 SGHRS, CDR2 YFSETQ. The CDR3 consists of 15 residues. J was trimmed by 6 bases and V by 2 bases; bases with no gene match: 6. The CDR3 DNA reads as TGCGCCAGCAGCTTTACAGGGGGCAGTAGTCAGCCCCAGCATTTT. Its protein product is CASSFTGGSSQPQHF.

The J gene is TRBJ2-3, the V gene TRBV12-3 or TRBV12-4, with 8 bases aligning to TRBD2. CDR3 length equals 13 residues. The J segment lost 3 bases and the V segment lost 6 bases, leaving 2 bases of the junction unmatched. The CDR3 sequence is CASRAGGTDTQYF. The DNA for the CDR3 is TGTGCCAGCAGGGCGGGGGGAACAGATACGCAGTATTTT.

The genes are TRBV10-3 and TRBJ1-2; 8 bases map to TRBD1. In germline, CDR1 is ENHRY, CDR2 SYGVKD. This CDR3 has 13 amino acids. J lost 3 bases, V lost 10 bases, and 7 bases had no gene match. In DNA form, the CDR3 reads TGTGCCACACACAGGGGGGAAGACTATGGCTACACCTTC. This sequence encodes CATHRGEDYGYTF.

The chain combines TRBV7-7 with TRBJ2-7; D is uncertain. Germline CDR1 is SSHAT and CDR2 is FNYEAQ (reference sequence). Trimming left V 10 bases short and J 12 bases short, with 22 bases between. This CDR3 has 12 amino acids. The CDR3 protein is CANTGRIPPAYF. DNA of the CDR3: TGTGCCAACACGGGTCGAATTCCCCCAGCGTACTTC.